These 9 T cell receptor beta chains were all obtained from the same sample, sequenced in a study of T cells after posttransplantation cyclophosphamide. Profiling relied on immunoSEQ multiplex PCR, and the TCRdb table lists in-frame clones only, not all of them. The sample carries about 15,000 clones, almost 95% recorded once. Busulfan-fludarabine conditioning, marrow transplant, and cyclophosphamide on days +3 and +4 were administered. The material sequenced was CD4+ T cells sorted from blood, taken after allogeneic stem cell transplant with posttransplant cyclophosphamide. These receptors originate from a male patient between 55 and 70 years old who received an allogeneic stem cell transplant from a related donor and was CMV-positive. Certain T cells may be donor cells from the graft.

The chain joins TRBV2 to TRBJ1-2, with D possibly being TRBD1 (5 bases). CDR1 SNHLY and CDR2 FYNNEI come from the germline V gene. Trimming shortened V by 4 bases and J by 4 bases, and 13 bases separated the two germline ends. The CDR3 runs to 14 residues. DNA of the CDR3: TGTGCCAGCAGTGCTCCAGGGCTTATCTATGGCTACACCTTC. Translating gives CASSAPGLIYGYTF.

The J gene is TRBJ1-1, the V gene TRBV19; perhaps TRBD1 as D (6 bases). Trimming left V 6 bases short and J 1 base short, with 12 bases between. This CDR3 spans 14 amino acids. The germline gives CDR1 LNHDA, CDR2 SQIVND (reference sequence). CDR3 sequence: CASSIRTENTEAFF. CDR3 coding DNA: TGTGCCAGTAGCATTCGGACAGAGAACACTGAAGCTTTCTTT.

The chain employs TRBV11-1 and TRBJ2-2; D gene unclear. V lost 3 bases to trimming and J lost 1 base, with 3 bases between them. Germline V gives CDR1 SGHAT, CDR2 FQDESV (reference sequence). The CDR3 totals 13 residues. CDR3 residues: CASSFRNTGELFF. The CDR3 DNA reads as TGTGCCAGCAGCTTCAGGAACACCGGGGAGCTGTTTTTT. Full variable domain (remainder filled in from reference TRBV11-1 and TRBJ2-2): EAEVAQSPRYKITEKSQAVAFWCDPISGHATLYWYRQILGQGPELLVQFQDESVVDDSQLPKDRFSAERLKGVDSTLKIQPAELGDSAMYLCASSFRNTGELFFGEGSRLTVL.

This rearrangement joins TRBV5-1 to TRBJ2-7; TRBD1 aligns across 7 bases. The CDR3 runs to 14 residues. V trimming: 0 bases; J trimming: 6 bases; junction bases outside the gene matches: 6. Germline V gene sequence: CDR1 SGHRS, CDR2 YFSETQ. The CDR3 loop reads CASSLARQGSEQYF. CDR3 DNA sequence: TGCGCCAGCAGCTTGGCCCGACAGGGAAGCGAGCAGTACTTC.

The genes are TRBV7-2 and TRBJ1-6; 10 bases fit TRBD1. CDR1 is SGHTA, CDR2 FQGNSA, per germline. This CDR3 region has 15 residues. V shed 1 base and J 10 bases; nucleotides not matched to a gene: 4. CDR3 coding DNA: TGTGCCAGCAGCTTAGAGGGGACAGGGGTCTCACCCCTCCACTTT. Its protein is CASSLEGTGVSPLHF.

This rearrangement joins TRBV28 to TRBJ2-2, with 7 bases matching TRBD2. Germline V CDR1 and CDR2: MDHEN, SYDVKM. The CDR3 consists of 15 residues. The V gene end was trimmed by 5 bases and the J gene end by 6 bases; junction bases not matched to a gene: 9. DNA of the CDR3: TGTGCCAGCAGTCCGTCTAGCGGCGGCGCCGGGGAGCTGTTTTTT. Amino acid sequence: CASSPSSGGAGELFF.

V usage is TRBV5-4 and J usage is TRBJ1-1; maybe TRBD1 (5 bases). This CDR3 is 15 amino acids long. Germline lookup yields CDR1 SGHNT and CDR2 YYREEE (reference sequence). V gave up 1 base and J gave up 4 bases, with 14 bases separating them. The CDR3 loop is CASSLSTVRGTEAFF. The CDR3, as DNA: TGTGCCAGCAGCTTGTCGACAGTCAGAGGCACTGAAGCTTTCTTT.

This chain links TRBV9 with TRBJ2-1, with 7 bases identical to TRBD2. CDR3 length: 17 amino acids. V gave up 4 bases and J gave up 4 bases; unmatched junction bases: 14. Germline assignment: CDR1 SGDLS and CDR2 YYNGEE. The CDR3 loop is CASSPRSGAPRYNEQFF. In nucleotides, the CDR3 is TGTGCCAGCAGCCCCCGCAGCGGGGCCCCTAGGTACAATGAGCAGTTCTTC. Full variable domain (missing parts from reference TRBV9 and TRBJ2-1): DSGVTQTPKHLITATGQRVTLRCSPRSGDLSVYWYQQSLDQGLQFLIQYYNGEERAKGNILERFSAQQFPDLHSELNLSSLELGDSALYFCASSPRSGAPRYNEQFFGPGTRLTVL.

The V and J genes are TRBV6-1 and TRBJ2-1; 10 positions agree with TRBD2. The J segment lost 10 bases and the V segment lost 1 base, leaving 13 bases of the junction unmatched. CDR1 is MNHNS and CDR2 is SASEGT in the germline V gene. The length of the CDR3 is 17 residues. As DNA, the CDR3 is TGTGCCAGCAGTGAAGAGGGCGGGACTAGCGCGGCATGGGAGCAGTTCTTC. Translated: CASSEEGGTSAAWEQFF.